This T cell receptor beta chain was captured in a study of shared clonotypes between healthy human individuals. Points from the study as a whole: Exclusively blood specimens were collected; tissue repertoires likely differ.

The assay was immunoSEQ multiplex PCR, and TCRdb's table has in-frame clones only and misses some. Of a few million clones listed, roughly 90% are singletons. Recent vaccinations or acute infections were absent in the healthy HIV-negative adult donors. This clone was seen only a few times. Its specificity is not known. This sequence originates from a man between 18 and 35 years old in good health. Some clones in this sample may be carry-over from other donors' samples. The sequencing input was naive CD4+ T cells from PBMCs. Documented subset: CD45RA+ positively selected.

CDR3 sequence reads: CASSYSSLLGNQPQHF. As DNA, the CDR3 is TGTGCCAGCAGTTACTCGAGCCTCCTGGGCAATCAGCCCCAGCATTTT. The chain uses TRBV6-5 and TRBJ1-5, with D uncertain. Germline V gene data show CDR1 as MNHEY and CDR2 as SVGAGI. This CDR3 region has 16 residues. Trimming took 0 bases from V and 2 from J, leaving 11 bases between them.